The 5 T cell receptor beta chains below come from one sample, sequenced in a study of cytotoxic CD8 clonotypes in ibrutinib-treated CLL (dated by TCRdb to the early 2020s). Interpreted using the paper, the time point label stands for: progressive disease on ibrutinib. Library prep was done by the immunoSEQ multiplex PCR assay. Here the immuneACCESS table is served through TCRdb, limited to in-frame sequences with V and J called. Missing clones are a known gap in these copies; in checked studies unresolved V genes cover under half, and the rest lacks a known reason. The sample table contains approximately 70,000 clones; only one count was recorded for 80% of them. The top ten clones comprise around 7.7% of the sample. The sequenced sample was PBMCs, obtained at disease progression, from a patient treated with ibrutinib. Source of these receptors: a human donor with chronic lymphocytic leukemia.

V and J are TRBV11-3 and TRBJ2-1; 7 nucleotides align to TRBD2. The CDR3 is made up of 13 amino acids. Germline values: CDR1 SGHNT, CDR2 YENEEA. V shed 5 bases, J shed 7 bases, and the junction held 5 bases outside the gene matches. CDR3 sequence: CASSKGGPNEQFF. The CDR3, as DNA: TGTGCCAGCAGCAAGGGAGGGCCGAATGAGCAGTTCTTC.

V usage is TRBV5-4 and J usage is TRBJ2-7, with 7 positions matching TRBD1. Per germline, CDR1 SGHNT and CDR2 YYREEE (reference sequence). The length of the CDR3 is 12 residues. J lost 6 bases, V lost 4 bases, and 4 bases had no gene match. The CDR3 DNA sequence: TGTGCCAGCAGCCCTGACAGGGTCGAGCAGTACTTC. The encoded protein is CASSPDRVEQYF.

The J gene is TRBJ1-2, the V gene TRBV9; D remains unclear. In germline, CDR1 is SGDLS, CDR2 YYNGEE. V gave up 4 bases and J gave up 6 bases, with 13 bases separating them. The CDR3 runs to 13 residues. The CDR3 sequence: CASSPPEGHGYTF. CDR3 DNA sequence: TGTGCCAGCAGCCCCCCGGAGGGTCATGGCTACACCTTC.

The rearrangement joins TRBV18 to TRBJ2-7, with D perhaps TRBD1 (6 bases). CDR1 KGHSH and CDR2 LQKENI come from the germline V gene. This CDR3 has 14 residues. The V end was cut by 4 bases, the J end by 1 base, with 11 bases between. The CDR3 DNA reads as TGTGCCAGCTCACACCGGGACACATCCTACGAGCAGTACTTC. The encoded protein is CASSHRDTSYEQYF.

This clone was detected once. CDR3 in DNA: TGCGCCAGCAGCCGGGACAGTGTAGTTGAAGCTTTCTTT. Its translation is CASSRDSVVEAFF. V and J are TRBV5-1 and TRBJ1-1, with TRBD1 matching over 7 bases. V dropped 4 bases and J dropped 7; count of bases not matched to a gene: 7. The CDR3 has 13 amino acids. CDR1 is SGHRS, CDR2 YFSETQ, per germline.